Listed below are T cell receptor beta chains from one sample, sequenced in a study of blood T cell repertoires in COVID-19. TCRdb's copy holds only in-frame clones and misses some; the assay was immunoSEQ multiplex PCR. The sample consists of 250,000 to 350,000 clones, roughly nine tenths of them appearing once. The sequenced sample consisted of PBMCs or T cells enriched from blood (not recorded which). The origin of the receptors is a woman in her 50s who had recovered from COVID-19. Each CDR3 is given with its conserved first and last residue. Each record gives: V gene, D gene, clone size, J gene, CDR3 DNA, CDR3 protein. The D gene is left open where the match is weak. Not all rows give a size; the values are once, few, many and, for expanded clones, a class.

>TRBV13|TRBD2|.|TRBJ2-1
TGTGCCAGCAGCTCCGGGACTAGCAACAATGAGCAGTTCTTC
CASSSGTSNNEQFF
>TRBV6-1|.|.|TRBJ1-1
TGTGCCAGCAGTGAAGCGGGCAGGATTACTGAAGCTTTCTTT
CASSEAGRITEAFF
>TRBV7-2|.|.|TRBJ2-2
TGTGCCAGCAGCTCTCAGGGGAGGGCCGGGGAGCTGTTTTTT
CASSSQGRAGELFF
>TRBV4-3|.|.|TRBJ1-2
TGCGCCAGCAGCCAAGAAGGGAGGGGGAGGAATGGCTACACCTTC
CASSQEGRGRNGYTF
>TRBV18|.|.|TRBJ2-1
TGTGCCAGCTCACCAACTAGACCGAACAATGAGCAGTTCTTC
CASSPTRPNNEQFF
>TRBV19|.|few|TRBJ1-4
TGTGCCAGTATGTGGGCCCTAAATGAAAAACTGTTTTTT
CASMWALNEKLFF
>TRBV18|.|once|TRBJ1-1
TGTGCCAGCTCACCACTGGCAGGGAACACTGAAGCTTTCTTT
CASSPLAGNTEAFF
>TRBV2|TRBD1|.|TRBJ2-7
TGTGCCAGCAGTCAGGGACAGAAAGCCTACGAGCAGTACTTC
CASSQGQKAYEQYF
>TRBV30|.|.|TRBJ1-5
TGTGCCTGGAGCTCGGCGCGGGTGAATCAGCCCCAGCATTTT
CAWSSARVNQPQHF
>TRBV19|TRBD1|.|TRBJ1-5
TGTGCCAGTAGTATGGTACAGGGGGTACGACAGCCCCAGCATTTT
CASSMVQGVRQPQHF
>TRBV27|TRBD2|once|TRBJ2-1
TGTGCCAGCAGTTTACGTCTCAGTCGGCTAGCGGGAGGAGACTCCTACAATGAGCAGTTCTTC
CASSLRLSRLAGGDSYNEQFF
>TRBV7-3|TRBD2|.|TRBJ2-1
TGTGCCAGCAGCTCCGGGGGGGTGTCCTACAATGAGCAGTTCTTC
CASSSGGVSYNEQFF
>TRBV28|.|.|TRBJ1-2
TGTGCCAGCGAGGGGGATCGGTTTAGGATCGCAAAGGGCAGGCCCTATGCTGGCTACACCTTC
CASEGDRFRIAKGRPYAGYTF
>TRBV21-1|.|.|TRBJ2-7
TGTGCCAGCAGCAAAGGAAAGCGGTCGAGCTCCTACGAGCAGTACTTC
CASSKGKRSSSYEQYF
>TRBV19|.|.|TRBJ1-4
TGTGCCAGTAGTATAGATCCCCCCGGACAGCCCGATGAAAAACTGTTTTTT
CASSIDPPGQPDEKLFF
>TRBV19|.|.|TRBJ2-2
TGTGCCAGTAGTATCAGGGAGGCCGGGGAGCTGTTTTTT
CASSIREAGELFF
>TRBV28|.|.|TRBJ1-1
TGTGCCAGCAGTTTATACAGCCTGGATGCTTTCTTT
CASSLYSLDAFF
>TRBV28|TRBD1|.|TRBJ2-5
TGTGCCAGCAGCTTACCGGGACAGATCCAAGAGACCCAGTACTTC
CASSLPGQIQETQYF
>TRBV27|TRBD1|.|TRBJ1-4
TGTGCCAGCAGTGGGGACAGGGTGGCTGAAAAACTGTTTTTT
CASSGDRVAEKLFF
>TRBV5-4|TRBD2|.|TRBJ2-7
TGTGCCAGCAGCTCCGGGACTAGCGGGGTGGGGGGCGAGCAGTACTTC
CASSSGTSGVGGEQYF
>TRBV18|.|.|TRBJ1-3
TGTGCCAGCTCACCCGTCCCTCAGGGTTCTGGAAACACCATATATTTT
CASSPVPQGSGNTIYF
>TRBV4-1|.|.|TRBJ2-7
TGCGCCAGCAGTCCACGAACGGGAAGGAACTACGAGCAGTACTTC
CASSPRTGRNYEQYF
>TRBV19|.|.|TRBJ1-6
TGTGCCAGTAGTATTCGTCCGCGTAATTCACCCCTCCACTTT
CASSIRPRNSPLHF
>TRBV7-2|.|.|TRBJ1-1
TGTGCCAGCAGCCCCACAGTTTACACTGAAGCTTTCTTT
CASSPTVYTEAFF
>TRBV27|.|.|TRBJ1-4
TGTGCCAGCAGTTACCAGGGTACGGAAAAACTGTTTTTT
CASSYQGTEKLFF
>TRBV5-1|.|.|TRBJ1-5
TGCGCCAGCAGCCCCATTGGAGGGACGGGACAGCCCCAGCATTTT
CASSPIGGTGQPQHF
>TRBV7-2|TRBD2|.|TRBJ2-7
TGTGCCAGCAGCTTAGAGCGGGCGGGAGGGTCCTCCTACGAGCAGTACTTC
CASSLERAGGSSYEQYF
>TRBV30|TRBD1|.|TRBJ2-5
TGTGCCTGGAGTGTCGTCGCCAGGGGGCTTTTGGAGACCCAGTACTTC
CAWSVVARGLLETQYF
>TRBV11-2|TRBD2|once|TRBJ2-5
TGTGCCAGCAGCTTCCTAGCGGGAGGAAACCAAGAGACCCAGTACTTC
CASSFLAGGNQETQYF
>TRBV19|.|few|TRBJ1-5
TGTGCCAGTAGTATTCCTCGCAGGGCGAGTAACAATCAGCCCCAGCATTTT
CASSIPRRASNNQPQHF
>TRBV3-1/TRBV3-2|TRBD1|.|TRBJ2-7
TGTGCCAGCAGCCAAGACCCGGGACAGGGTATGGGCGAGCAGTACTTC
CASSQDPGQGMGEQYF
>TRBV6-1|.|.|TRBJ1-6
TGTGCCAGCAGTGAATTTAGTAGGGGTTATAATTCACCCCTCCACTTT
CASSEFSRGYNSPLHF
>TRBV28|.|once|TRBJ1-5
TGTGCCAGCACCGAGGGTACTAGCAATCAGCCCCAGCATTTT
CASTEGTSNQPQHF
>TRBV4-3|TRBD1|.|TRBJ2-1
TGCGCCAGCAGCCCAACCTCCGGGACAGGGGATTTTCGGGAGCAGTTCTTC
CASSPTSGTGDFREQFF
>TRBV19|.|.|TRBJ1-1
TGTGCCAGTAGTACCCGTTCTACGAACACTGAAGCTTTCTTT
CASSTRSTNTEAFF
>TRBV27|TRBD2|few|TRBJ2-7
TGTGCCAGCAGTTTCCGTAGCGGGAGGGCCCTCTACGAGCAGTACTTC
CASSFRSGRALYEQYF
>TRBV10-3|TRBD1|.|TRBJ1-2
TGTGCCATCAGTGAGGAGACAGGGTCCTCTTATGGCTACACCTTC
CAISEETGSSYGYTF
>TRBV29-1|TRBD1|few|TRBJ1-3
TGCAGCGGGAGGACAGGGAGCACCATATATTTT
CSGRTGSTIYF
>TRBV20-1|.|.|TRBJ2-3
TGCAGTGCTCCCCGGGACTCCTTCTTTTTT
CSAPRDSFFF
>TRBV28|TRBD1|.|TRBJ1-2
TGTGCCAGCAGTAATACAGGGGAATATTCTAACTATGGCTACACCTTC
CASSNTGEYSNYGYTF
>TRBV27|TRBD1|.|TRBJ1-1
TGTGCCAGCAGTTTCCAGGACAGGGGGCGTATTGAAGCTTTCTTT
CASSFQDRGRIEAFF
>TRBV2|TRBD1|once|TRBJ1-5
TGTGCCAGCAGACTCACCGGGACAGGTAACAATCAGCCCCAGCATTTT
CASRLTGTGNNQPQHF
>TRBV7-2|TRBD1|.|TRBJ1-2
TGTGCCAGCAGCTACTACTCCCAACAGGGGACAGCTAACTATGGCTACACCTTC
CASSYYSQQGTANYGYTF
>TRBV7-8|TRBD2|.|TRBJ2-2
TGTGCCAGCAGCACCAGGTTCCGCACTAGCGACGGGGAGCTGTTTTTT
CASSTRFRTSDGELFF
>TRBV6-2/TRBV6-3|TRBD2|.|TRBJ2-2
TGTGCCAGCAGTTCGGGACTAGCGGGAGGGCCGCGCGCCGGGGAGCTGTTTTTT
CASSSGLAGGPRAGELFF
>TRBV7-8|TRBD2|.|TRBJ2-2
TGTGCCAGCAGCCCCCGGACTAGCGGGACGGCGAACACCGGGGAGCTGTTTTTT
CASSPRTSGTANTGELFF
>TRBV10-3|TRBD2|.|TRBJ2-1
TGTGCCATCAGTGAGTCGGGAGGGCTTAAGTCCTACAATGAGCAGTTCTTC
CAISESGGLKSYNEQFF
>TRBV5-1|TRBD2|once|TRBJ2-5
TGCGCCAGCAGCCCAGGGACTAGCGGTCAAGAGACCCAGTACTTC
CASSPGTSGQETQYF
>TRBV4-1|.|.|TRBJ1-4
TGCGCCAGCAGCCAAGACGCATCAAGGCGGGGTGAAAAACTGTTTTTT
CASSQDASRRGEKLFF
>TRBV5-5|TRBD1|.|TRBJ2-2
TGTGCCAGCAGCGTGGGACAGCCGAACACCGGGGAGCTGTTTTTT
CASSVGQPNTGELFF
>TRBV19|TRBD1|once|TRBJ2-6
TGTGCCGCCGGGACAGGCCCCTACGTCCTGACTTTC
CAAGTGPYVLTF
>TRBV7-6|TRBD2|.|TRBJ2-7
TGTGCCAGCAGCCCTCGGACTAGCGGGAGTGAATACGAGCAGTACTTC
CASSPRTSGSEYEQYF
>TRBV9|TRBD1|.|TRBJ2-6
TGTGCCAGCAGCACCCACAGGGGTACTGGGGCCAACGTCCTGACTTTC
CASSTHRGTGANVLTF
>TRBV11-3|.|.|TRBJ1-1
TGTGCCAGCAGCTTAGAGGGGGGGAACACTGAAGCTTTCTTT
CASSLEGGNTEAFF
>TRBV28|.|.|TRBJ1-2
TGTGCCAGCAGTCTGTTGGACAGTCGTGGCTACACCTTC
CASSLLDSRGYTF